Listed below are T cell receptor beta chains from one sample, sequenced in a study of blood T cell repertoires in COVID-19. The protocol was immunoSEQ multiplex PCR, while the TCRdb copy is restricted to in-frame clones and leaves out a portion. The data hold fewer than 250,000 clones, with 65% to 85% observed a single time. Sequencing input: PBMCs or T cells enriched from blood (not recorded which). The receptors were gathered from a woman between 40 and 55 years old who had recovered from COVID-19. CDR3s include the opening cysteine and the closing phenylalanine or tryptophan. Each record gives: J gene, D gene, V gene, clone size, CDR3 length, CDR3 DNA, CDR3 protein. The D gene is left open where the match is weak. The size field is filled for only some rows; it gives once, few, many or a size class.

>TRBJ2-7|NA|TRBV4-2|NA|14
TGTGCCAGCAGTCAGAATTTCGGGGCCTACGAGCAGTACTTC
CASSQNFGAYEQYF
>TRBJ1-2|TRBD1|TRBV7-9|few|14
TGTGCCAGCAGCTTAGGGGGACAGCGAGATGGCTACACCTTC
CASSLGGQRDGYTF
>TRBJ1-4|NA|TRBV18|NA|16
TGTGCCAGCTCACCAACAGGGACCCGAGTAGGTGAAAAACTGTTTTTT
CASSPTGTRVGEKLFF
>TRBJ2-2|NA|TRBV11-3|NA|15
TGTGCCAGCAGCTTACCATCAAGAGCCACCGGGGAGCTGTTTTTT
CASSLPSRATGELFF
>TRBJ1-5|NA|TRBV19|few|16
TGTGCCAGTAGTAAACCCACAGGGTTGGGCAATCAGCCCCAGCATTTT
CASSKPTGLGNQPQHF
>TRBJ2-7|NA|TRBV28|once|15
TGTGCCAGCAGTTCCCTGGCGGGACAGCACTACGAGCAGTACTTC
CASSSLAGQHYEQYF
>TRBJ2-3|TRBD1|TRBV19|once|17
TGTGCCAGTAGTACGCTGGGGACAGGGGCAGGAACAGATACGCAGTATTTT
CASSTLGTGAGTDTQYF
>TRBJ1-3|NA|TRBV10-3|NA|15
TGTGCCATCAGTGATCCCAGGACTTCTGGAAACACCATATATTTT
CAISDPRTSGNTIYF
>TRBJ2-4|TRBD2|TRBV10-3|NA|13
TGTGCCACCTCTAGCGGCTATAAAAACATTCAGTACTTC
CATSSGYKNIQYF
>TRBJ1-2|TRBD1|TRBV6-5|NA|15
TGTGCCAGCAGTTATCCCGGGACAGGACTCTATGGCTACACCTTC
CASSYPGTGLYGYTF
>TRBJ1-5|NA|TRBV6-5|NA|15
TGTGCCAGCAGTTTCGACATTCATAGCAATCAGCCCCAGCATTTT
CASSFDIHSNQPQHF
>TRBJ1-5|NA|TRBV24-1|NA|15
TGTGCCACCAGTGAGTCGGGTACTAGCAATCAGCCCCAGCATTTT
CATSESGTSNQPQHF
>TRBJ1-3|NA|TRBV7-2|NA|14
TGTGCCAGCAGCCTACAGGTTGCTGGAAACACCATATATTTT
CASSLQVAGNTIYF
>TRBJ2-1|TRBD1|TRBV9|once|16
TGTGCCAGCAGCGTAGAATGGACAGGAGGCTCTGATGAGCAGTTCTTC
CASSVEWTGGSDEQFF
>TRBJ1-2|TRBD1|TRBV19|NA|14
TGTGCCAGTAGTATTGTCACAGGGGAAGGAGGCTACACCTTC
CASSIVTGEGGYTF
>TRBJ1-1|NA|TRBV5-1|NA|14
TGCGCCAGCAGCTTTCAAGGGGTGAACACTGAAGCTTTCTTT
CASSFQGVNTEAFF
>TRBJ2-5|NA|TRBV5-4|NA|13
TGTGCCAGCAGCCCTCGGACTTCAGAGACCCAGTACTTC
CASSPRTSETQYF
>TRBJ2-1|NA|TRBV6-5|NA|12
TGTGCCAGCAGGGACAGTGGGAATGAGCAGTTCTTC
CASRDSGNEQFF
>TRBJ2-2|TRBD1|TRBV5-4|few|15
TGTGCCAGCAGCTTGGCAGGGGGCAAAACCGGGGAGCTGTTTTTT
CASSLAGGKTGELFF